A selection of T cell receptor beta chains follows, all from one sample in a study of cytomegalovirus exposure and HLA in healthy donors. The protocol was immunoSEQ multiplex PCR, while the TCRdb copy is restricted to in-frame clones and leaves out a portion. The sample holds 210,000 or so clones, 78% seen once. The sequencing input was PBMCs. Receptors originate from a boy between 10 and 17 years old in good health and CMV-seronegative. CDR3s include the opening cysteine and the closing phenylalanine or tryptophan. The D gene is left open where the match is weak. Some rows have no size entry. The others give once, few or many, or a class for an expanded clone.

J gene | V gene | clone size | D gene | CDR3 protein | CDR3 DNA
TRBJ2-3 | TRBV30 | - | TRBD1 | CARSIGTEGNGDTQYF | TGTGCCCGATCAATCGGGACAGAGGGGAACGGAGATACGCAGTATTTT
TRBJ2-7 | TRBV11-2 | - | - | CASSSPVGGYEQYF | TGTGCCAGCAGCTCCCCGGTAGGGGGCTACGAGCAGTACTTC
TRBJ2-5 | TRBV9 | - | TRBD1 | CASSHRTGPQETQYF | TGTGCCAGCAGCCACCGGACAGGGCCCCAAGAGACCCAGTACTTC
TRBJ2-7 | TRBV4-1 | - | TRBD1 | CASRNRDRGSYEQYF | TGCGCCAGCAGAAACCGGGACAGGGGCTCCTACGAGCAGTACTTC
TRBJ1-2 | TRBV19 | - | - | CASSISQGYGGYTF | TGTGCCAGTAGTATATCACAGGGCTATGGTGGCTACACCTTC
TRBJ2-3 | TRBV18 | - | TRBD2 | CASSPNSGLVADTQYF | TGTGCCAGCTCACCAAACTCGGGACTAGTTGCCGATACGCAGTATTTT
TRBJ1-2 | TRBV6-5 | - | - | CASSYSIGTPYGYTF | TGTGCCAGCAGTTACTCGATTGGCACGCCCTATGGCTACACCTTC
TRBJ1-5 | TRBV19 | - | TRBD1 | CASKGGRTRWEQPQHF | TGTGCCAGTAAAGGGGGCCGGACGCGTTGGGAACAGCCCCAGCATTTT
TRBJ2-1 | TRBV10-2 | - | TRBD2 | CASSYLLAGGGEQFF | TGCGCCAGCAGTTATCTACTAGCGGGGGGGGGTGAGCAGTTCTTC
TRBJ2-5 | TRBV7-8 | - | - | CASSFSEARREQYF | TGTGCCAGCAGCTTCTCAGAGGCACGGCGAGAGCAGTACTTC
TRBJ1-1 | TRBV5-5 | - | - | CASSLVPLNTEAFF | TGTGCCAGCAGCTTGGTCCCCTTGAACACTGAAGCTTTCTTT
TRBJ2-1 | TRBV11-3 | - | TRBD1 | CASSHRDREKNEQFF | TGTGCCAGCAGCCACCGGGACAGGGAGAAGAATGAGCAGTTCTTC
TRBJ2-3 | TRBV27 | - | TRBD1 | CASSLFSKLRSGQGLADTQYF | TGTGCCAGCAGTTTATTCTCGAAGCTGCGGTCGGGACAGGGGTTAGCAGATACGCAGTATTTT
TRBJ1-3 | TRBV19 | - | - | CASSAWDTATGNTIYF | TGTGCCAGTAGTGCCTGGGACACCGCGACTGGAAACACCATATATTTT
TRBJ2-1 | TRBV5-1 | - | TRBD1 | CASRGTGSSYNEQFF | TGCGCCAGCAGGGGGACAGGAAGCTCCTACAATGAGCAGTTCTTC
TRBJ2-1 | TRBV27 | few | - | CASSGIKESGEQFF | TGTGCCAGCAGTGGAATCAAGGAGTCGGGTGAGCAGTTCTTC
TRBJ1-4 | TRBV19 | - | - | CASSISLTNEKLFF | TGTGCCAGTAGTATTAGTCTCACTAATGAAAAACTGTTTTTT
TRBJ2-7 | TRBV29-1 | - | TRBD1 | CSVRQGASYEQYF | TGCAGCGTCCGACAGGGGGCCTCCTACGAGCAGTACTTC
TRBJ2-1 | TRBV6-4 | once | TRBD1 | CASSITGGGSYNEQFF | TGTGCCAGCAGCATTACAGGGGGCGGCTCCTACAATGAGCAGTTCTTC
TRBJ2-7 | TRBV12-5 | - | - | CASGLALYEQYF | TGTGCTAGTGGTTTGGCCTTGTACGAGCAGTACTTC
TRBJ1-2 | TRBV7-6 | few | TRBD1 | CASSLGQGSYGYTF | TGTGCCAGCAGCCTGGGACAGGGATCCTATGGCTACACCTTC
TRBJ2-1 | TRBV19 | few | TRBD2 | CASSTISGRPAYNEQFF | TGTGCCAGTAGTACGATTAGCGGGAGACCAGCCTACAATGAGCAGTTCTTC
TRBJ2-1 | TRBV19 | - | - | CASRQLGASSYNEQFF | TGTGCCAGTAGGCAGCTTGGGGCTAGCTCCTACAATGAGCAGTTCTTC
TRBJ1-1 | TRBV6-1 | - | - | CASSESGGYAEAFF | TGTGCCAGCAGTGAATCCGGGGGTTACGCTGAAGCTTTCTTT
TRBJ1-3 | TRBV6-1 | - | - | CASLYGGSGNTIYF | TGTGCCAGCCTCTACGGTGGCTCTGGAAACACCATATATTTT
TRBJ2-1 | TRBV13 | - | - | CASSLGLGAYVYEQFF | TGTGCCAGCAGCTTAGGCCTGGGAGCCTACGTGTATGAGCAGTTCTTC
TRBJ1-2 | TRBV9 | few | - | CASSVGDPGNFYGYTF | TGTGCCAGCAGCGTAGGAGACCCAGGAAACTTCTATGGCTACACCTTC
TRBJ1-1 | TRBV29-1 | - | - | CSVEVQGKTEAFF | TGCAGCGTTGAGGTTCAGGGGAAGACTGAAGCTTTCTTT
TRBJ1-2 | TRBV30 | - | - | CALALLMDGYTF | TGTGCCCTGGCTCTGCTGATGGATGGCTACACCTTC
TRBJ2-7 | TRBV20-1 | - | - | CSAREADEQYF | TGCAGTGCTAGGGAGGCGGACGAGCAGTACTTC
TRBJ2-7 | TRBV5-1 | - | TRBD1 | CASATRTGDEQYF | TGCGCCAGCGCAACGAGGACAGGGGACGAGCAGTACTTC
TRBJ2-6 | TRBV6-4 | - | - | CASSDPLSGANVLTF | TGTGCCAGCAGTGACCCCCTCTCTGGGGCCAACGTCCTGACTTTC
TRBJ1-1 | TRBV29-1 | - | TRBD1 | CSVAGGAANTEAFF | TGCAGCGTTGCAGGGGGAGCCGCGAACACTGAAGCTTTCTTT
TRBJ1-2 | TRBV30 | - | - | CAWSVNPARGYGYTF | TGTGCCTGGAGTGTTAACCCTGCCCGGGGCTATGGCTACACCTTC
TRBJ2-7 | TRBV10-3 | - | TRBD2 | CAISGAGGLGNEQYF | TGTGCCATCAGTGGGGCGGGGGGACTAGGTAACGAGCAGTACTTC
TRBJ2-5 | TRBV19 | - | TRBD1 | CASSITGAHFEGLLGETQYF | TGTGCCAGTAGCATAACAGGGGCGCATTTCGAGGGGCTCCTGGGGGAGACCCAGTACTTC
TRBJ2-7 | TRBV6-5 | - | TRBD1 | CASSYSGTGVEQYF | TGTGCCAGCAGTTACAGTGGGACAGGGGTCGAGCAGTACTTC
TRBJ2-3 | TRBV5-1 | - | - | CASSLEQPRTDTQYF | TGCGCCAGCAGCTTGGAACAGCCCCGCACAGATACGCAGTATTTT
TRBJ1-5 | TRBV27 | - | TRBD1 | CASRPGTGFNQPQHF | TGTGCCAGCAGGCCCGGGACAGGCTTCAATCAGCCCCAGCATTTT
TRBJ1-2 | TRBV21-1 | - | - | CASMTGVNYGYTF | TGTGCCAGCATGACAGGGGTAAACTATGGCTACACCTTC
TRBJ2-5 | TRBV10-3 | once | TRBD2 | CAISLGGGLQETQYF | TGTGCCATCAGTTTAGGCGGGGGATTACAAGAGACCCAGTACTTC
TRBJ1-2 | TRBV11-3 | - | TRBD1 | CASSRDSLNYGYTF | TGTGCCAGCAGCCGGGACAGCCTCAACTATGGCTACACCTTC
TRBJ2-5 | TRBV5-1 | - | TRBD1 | CASRGQGIEETQYF | TGCGCCAGCAGGGGACAGGGGATTGAAGAGACCCAGTACTTC
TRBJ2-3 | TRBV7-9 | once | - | CASSPRGGGTDTQYF | TGTGCCAGCAGCCCACGCGGAGGGGGCACAGATACGCAGTATTTT
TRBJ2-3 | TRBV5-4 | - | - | CASSSNTDAQYF | TGTGCCAGCAGCTCGAACACAGATGCGCAGTATTTT
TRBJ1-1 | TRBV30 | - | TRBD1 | CAWSLGTGLSVEAFF | TGTGCCTGGAGTCTTGGGACAGGGCTTTCGGTTGAAGCTTTCTTT
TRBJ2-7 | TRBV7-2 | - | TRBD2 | CASSAVAGGYEQYF | TGTGCCAGCAGCGCCGTAGCGGGGGGCTACGAGCAGTACTTC